The T cell receptor beta chain under discussion was sequenced for a study of blood T cell repertoires in COVID-19 (dated by TCRdb to the early 2020s). Background for the entire study: Samples from collaborators originated in the United States, Italy and Spain and spanned both the acute and convalescent phases of COVID-19. The material from the prospective study consisted of cDNA or gDNA derived from T cells, B-cell-depleted T cells, or PBMCs. Deeply sampled blood TCRbeta repertoires from subjects exposed to, actively infected with, or recovered from COVID-19 were included in the dataset. The repertoires were released in a freely available public database intended as a resource for research on the immune response to SARS-CoV-2. Samples were obtained from the ongoing ImmuneRACE study (first 160 participants) and from over 1,000 subjects provided by 6 global collaborators. Nearly every sample came with metadata listing a de-identified subject ID, COVID-19 status, age in years and sex. HLA class I and class II types, where available, came from metadata supplied by the sample provider rather than from assay-based typing. Broader findings and caveats from the paper: The amount of clinical and demographic metadata varied by source and participant and was provided uncurated.

The CDR3 holds 14 amino acids from the cysteine to the phenylalanine. Of the read, only the CDR3 DNA is kept; its 42 bases are in frame from base 1. CDR1 and CDR2, per the germline V gene (reference sequence), are GTSNPN and SVGIG. The collaborating institutions used their own protocols to collect whole blood in K2EDTA tubes. For TCRbeta analysis, collaborator samples were shipped as frozen whole blood, as isolated PBMCs, or as DNA extracted from either sample type. TCRbeta CDR3 regions were amplified from genomic DNA using the immunoSEQ Assay, a bias-controlled multiplex PCR. The source study handled its data this way. Within the assay, amplification of reference gene primers was used to estimate how many nucleated cells each sample contained. To quantify the absolute abundance of each unique TCRbeta CDR3 rearrangement, sequence reads were collapsed and filtered. Productive Simpson clonality was computed per sample as the square root of Simpson's diversity index over productive rearrangements. TCRdb provides this immuneACCESS table in a form limited to in-frame rearrangements. Some clones are lacking; in checked studies, under half of them reflect an unresolved V gene, and why the rest are absent is not known. V, J and clone size are taken as reported in that table, and D and trimming were inferred from the DNA itself. Within this sample are over 250,000 clones, with approximately 85% of them counted one time only. Approximately 10% of the sample lies in the top ten.

Note on this clone: Its antigen is unknown. The record has no base qualities; no much larger clone is one base away.

Here the chain combines TRBV30 and TRBJ1-1; no confident D gene assignment can be made. Sequencing used peripheral blood. The receptor was derived from a woman in her 70s with acute or convalescent COVID-19. The CDR3 reads as follows: CGWMAGRGNTEAFF. The sequenced DNA is TGTGGTTGGATGGCAGGCCGGGGGAACACTGAAGCTTTCTTT.